The 17 T cell receptor beta chains presented below share a single source sample, sequenced in a study of T cells expressing NK-cell markers. No DNA is given; TCRdb re-called the 5' RACE reads and lists each CDR3 protein once. Its table records 300,000 to 500,000 distinct CDR3 sequences. The sequenced material came from blood T cells: a sorted CD56 or NKG2C T cell subset, CD4+ or CD8+ T cells, or bulk PBMC T cells (not recorded which). Source of these receptors: a woman aged 50 to 65 in good health.

This sequence joins TRBV20-1 and TRBJ2-2; absent DNA, TCRdb's TRBD1 call cannot be checked. The germline V gene encodes CDR1 DFQATT and CDR2 SNEGSKA (reference sequence). This CDR3 is built from 15 residues. Here the CDR3 reads CSGTRGLQNTGELFF.

The CDR3 reads CASKHGQGNTGELFF. V gene TRBV5-1 combines with J gene TRBJ2-2; TCRdb lists TRBD1, though no DNA is available to test this call. Germline CDR1 and CDR2: SGHRS and YFSETQ. CDR3 size: 15 residues. Supplemented by reference TRBV5-1 and TRBJ2-2, the full variable domain reads KAGVTQTPRYLIKTRGQQVTLSCSPISGHRSVSWYQQTPGQGLQFLFEYFSETQRNKGNFPGRFSGRQFSNSRSEMNVSTLELGDSALYLCASKHGQGNTGELFFGEGSRLTVL.

The rearrangement uses TRBV11-2 and TRBJ2-2; there is no DNA to check the TCRdb D call of TRBD2. This CDR3 has 16 amino acids. The V gene's germline CDR1 is SGHAT and CDR2 FQNNGV. The CDR3 spells CASSLLAGANTGELFF.

The chain links TRBV24-1 to TRBJ2-2. Germline CDR1 and CDR2: KGHDR and SFDVKD. There are 15 residues in the CDR3. The CDR3 is CATSLGGSNTGELFF.

The rearrangement joins TRBV7-3 to TRBJ2-1; TCRdb calls TRBD1, which cannot be checked without DNA. CDR3 length equals 12 residues. Per germline, CDR1 SGHTA and CDR2 FQGTGA. The chain's CDR3 is CASSSLPGEQFF. Variable domain in full (rest from reference TRBV7-3 and TRBJ2-1): GAGVSQTPSNKVTEKGKYVELRCDPISGHTALYWYRQSLGQGPEFLIYFQGTGAADDSGLPNDRFFAVRPEGSVSTLKIQRTERGDSAVYLCASSSLPGEQFFGPGTRLTVL.

This chain uses TRBV15 with TRBJ1-5; TCRdb designates TRBD1, a call that cannot be tested without DNA. The CDR3 has 18 residues. In germline, CDR1 is LNHNV, CDR2 YYDKDF (reference sequence). This chain's CDR3 is CATSTYIGVTGRNQPQHF.

This chain joins TRBV27 and TRBJ1-4. CDR1 is MNHEY, CDR2 SMNVEV, per germline (reference sequence). This CDR3 has 15 residues. The CDR3 loop is CASSFRLLRNEKLFF.

V gene TRBV7-3 combines with J gene TRBJ2-3; TCRdb calls TRBD2, which cannot be checked without DNA. The germline V gene encodes CDR1 SGHTA and CDR2 FQGTGA. CDR3 length equals 18 residues. This CDR3 is CASSLTSGGSFSTDTQYF. Complete variable domain (other parts from reference TRBV7-3 and TRBJ2-3): GAGVSQTPSNKVTEKGKYVELRCDPISGHTALYWYRQSLGQGPEFLIYFQGTGAADDSGLPNDRFFAVRPEGSVSTLKIQRTERGDSAVYLCASSLTSGGSFSTDTQYFGPGTRLTVL.

J is TRBJ1-6 and V is TRBV20-1; TCRdb reports TRBD1, a call that lacks DNA to check it against. Germline V gene lookup returns CDR1 DFQATT and CDR2 SNEGSKA (reference sequence). This CDR3 is built from 14 residues. The CDR3 sequence: CSAKTGQNDSPLHF.

This rearrangement joins TRBV29-1 to TRBJ1-2. This CDR3 is 12 amino acids long. From germline, CDR1 is SQVTM and CDR2 ANQGSEA. CDR3 residues: CSVEGAGYGYTF.

The chain joins TRBV5-1 to TRBJ2-2; there is no DNA to check the TCRdb D call of TRBD1. Germline values: CDR1 SGHRS, CDR2 YFSETQ. The CDR3 has 15 amino acids. The CDR3 loop reads CASSVGQGNTGELFF.

The J gene is TRBJ1-5, the V gene TRBV28; lacking DNA, the TRBD1 call made by TCRdb goes unchecked. This CDR3 is built from 13 residues. Looked up from germline, CDR1 is MDHEN and CDR2 is SYDVKM. The CDR3 here is CASTWGERQPQHF.

The chain employs TRBV5-1 and TRBJ1-1. Germline CDR1 and CDR2: SGHRS and YFSETQ. The CDR3 runs to 14 residues. The CDR3 reads CASSLKFALGEAFF.

The chain employs TRBV4-1 and TRBJ2-2; TCRdb's D gene call, TRBD2, goes unchecked for lack of DNA. The germline V gene has CDR1 MGHRA and CDR2 YSYEKL. The CDR3 extends over 17 amino acids. The CDR3 protein is CASSQGPLAGGTGELFF.

The rearrangement uses TRBV11-2 and TRBJ2-3; TCRdb's D call of TRBD2 is untestable without DNA. The V gene's germline CDR1 is SGHAT and CDR2 FQNNGV. The CDR3 runs to 17 residues. This CDR3 is CASTPGWARGITDTQYF.

The rearrangement links TRBV18 to TRBJ1-1. The CDR3 runs to 13 residues. Per germline, CDR1 KGHSH and CDR2 LQKENI. The CDR3 sequence is CASYPTLNTEAFF.

The V gene is TRBV12-3 or TRBV12-4, the J gene TRBJ1-2. This CDR3 comprises 14 residues. The CDR3 sequence is CASSQLQDSYGYTF.